The 9 T cell receptor beta chains reported below all come from one sample, sequenced in a study of blood T cell repertoires in COVID-19. Using immunoSEQ multiplex PCR, the repertoire was profiled, and TCRdb retains in-frame clones only, with some absent. Of about 370,000 clones listed, 85% to 90% are singletons. Sequencing was performed on peripheral blood. The receptor source for this set is a man aged 18 to 29 with active or convalescent COVID-19.

The chain carries TRBV7-9 and TRBJ1-5; D is unclear. Trimming shortened V by 8 bases and J by 6 bases, and 8 bases separated the two germline ends. Germline V lookup: CDR1 SEHNR, CDR2 FQNEAQ (reference sequence). There are 11 residues in the CDR3. Written as DNA, the CDR3 is TGTGCCAGCGGCGGGAGTCAGCCCCAGCATTTT. This gives the protein CASGGSQPQHF.

V and J are TRBV6-1 and TRBJ2-1, with 9 positions matching TRBD2. The ends lost 3 bases at V and 7 bases at J; junction bases unmatched: 4. In germline, CDR1 is MNHNS, CDR2 SASEGT. The CDR3 consists of 14 residues. This chain's CDR3 is CASSEITSGNEQFF. In nucleotides, the CDR3 is TGTGCCAGCAGTGAGATAACTAGCGGGAATGAGCAGTTCTTC.

The gene calls are TRBV6-2 or TRBV6-3 and TRBJ2-7; 8 bases match TRBD1. CDR1 is MNHEY and CDR2 is SVGEGT in the germline V gene. The junction had 12 bases not matched to a gene; V was cut back by 4 bases and J by 7 bases. This CDR3 contains 15 residues. In DNA, the CDR3 is TGTGCCAGCAGTTTCCTGGGCCAGGGGGCGGATGAGCAGTACTTC. Amino acid sequence: CASSFLGQGADEQYF.

The genes are TRBV3-1 (or the pseudogene TRBV3-2) and TRBJ1-1, with unresolved D. V gave up 1 base and J gave up 3 bases, with 12 bases separating them. Germline values: CDR1 LGHDT, CDR2 YNNKEL (reference sequence). The CDR3 runs to 15 residues. CDR3 DNA sequence: TGTGCCAGCAGCCAAGGAGGCGGAACGTACACTGAAGCTTTCTTT. Encoded protein: CASSQGGGTYTEAFF.

The chain is built from TRBV7-6 and TRBJ2-7, with a weak D call TRBD2 (5 bases). The CDR3 totals 16 residues. V gave up 4 bases and J gave up 2 bases, with 18 bases separating them. CDR1 SGHVS and CDR2 FNYEAQ come from the germline V gene. CDR3 sequence reads: CASSSLRAATTYEQYF. CDR3 nucleotides: TGTGCCAGCAGCTCTCTCAGAGCAGCGACTACCTACGAGCAGTACTTC.

The chain links TRBV18 to TRBJ2-1; the match to TRBD2 covers 8 bases. This CDR3 has 15 residues. Trimming at V came to 0 bases and at J to 9 bases, leaving 7 bases not matched to a gene. Germline V gene data show CDR1 as KGHSH and CDR2 as LQKENI. The CDR3 reads CASSPPSGNLGEQFF. CDR3 nucleotides: TGTGCCAGCTCACCACCTAGCGGGAACCTAGGTGAGCAGTTCTTC.

The chain joins TRBV7-9 to TRBJ2-7; D gene unclear. The germline V gene encodes CDR1 SEHNR and CDR2 FQNEAQ (reference sequence). V was clipped by 5 bases and J by 5 bases, with 13 bases between them. This CDR3 is built from 13 residues. This chain's CDR3 is CASSLDNRDEQYF. The CDR3 DNA follows: TGTGCCAGCAGCCTAGACAACCGTGACGAGCAGTACTTC. The full variable domain, rest sourced from reference TRBV7-9 and TRBJ2-7, is DTGVSQNPRHKITKRGQNVTFRCDPISEHNRLYWYRQTLGQGPEFLTYFQNEAQLEKSRLLSDRFSAERPKGSFSTLEIQRTEQGDSAMYLCASSLDNRDEQYFGPGTRLTVT.

The chain employs TRBV21-1 and TRBJ2-7; the table's D call, TRBD2, was not checked against the DNA. TRBV21-1 represents a pseudogene. The CDR3 runs 12 residues. Here the CDR3 DNA reads TGTGCCAGCAGCAAAGTCGGTTACGAGCAGTACTTC. This encodes CASSKVGYEQYF.

This clone is a singleton in its sample. The sample holds other DNA sequences that translate to the same CDR3. The chain couples TRBV6-2 or TRBV6-3 to TRBJ2-1; 11 positions agree with TRBD2. The trim removed 4 bases at V and 1 base at J, leaving 3 bases unmatched. The CDR3 is 16 amino acids. CDR1 MNHEY and CDR2 SVGEGT come from the germline V gene. The CDR3 sequence: CASSSRLAGSYNEQFF. The CDR3 DNA is TGTGCCAGCAGTTCGAGACTAGCGGGGTCCTACAATGAGCAGTTCTTC.